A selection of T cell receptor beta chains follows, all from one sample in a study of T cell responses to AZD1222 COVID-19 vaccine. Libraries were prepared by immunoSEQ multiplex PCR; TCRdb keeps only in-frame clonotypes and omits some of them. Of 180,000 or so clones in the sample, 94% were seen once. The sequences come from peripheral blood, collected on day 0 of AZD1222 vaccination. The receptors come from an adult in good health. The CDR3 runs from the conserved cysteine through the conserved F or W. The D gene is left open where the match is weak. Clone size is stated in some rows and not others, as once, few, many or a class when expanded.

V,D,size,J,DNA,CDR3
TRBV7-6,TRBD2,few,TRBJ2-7,TGTGCCAGCAGCTTCGACGACGGGAGGGGCTACGAGCAGTACTTC,CASSFDDGRGYEQYF
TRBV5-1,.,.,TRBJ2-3,TGCGCCAGCAGCTTGAGGAGGGATACGCAGTATTTT,CASSLRRDTQYF
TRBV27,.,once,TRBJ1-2,TGTGCCAGCAGTCCCAACTTATCTTACAGGGAAGAGGGGTATGGCTACACCTTC,CASSPNLSYREEGYGYTF
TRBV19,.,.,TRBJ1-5,TGTGCCAGTAGTACCCAGGGCAATCAGCCCCAGCATTTT,CASSTQGNQPQHF
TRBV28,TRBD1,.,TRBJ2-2,TGTGCCAGCAGGGACAGGGGCACCGGGGAGCTGTTTTTT,CASRDRGTGELFF
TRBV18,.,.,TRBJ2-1,TGTGCCAGCTCACCCCCCCGTGGGGCCAGCTCCTACAATGAGCAGTTCTTC,CASSPPRGASSYNEQFF
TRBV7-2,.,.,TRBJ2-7,TGTGCCAGCAGCCGCAGGGATTCCTACGAGCAGTACTTC,CASSRRDSYEQYF
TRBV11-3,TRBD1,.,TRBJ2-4,TGTGCCAGCAGCTCTGGGACAGGGGTGACCAAAAACATTCAGTACTTC,CASSSGTGVTKNIQYF
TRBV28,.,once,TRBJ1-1,TGTGCCATCCGACAGTCCCTTTTGGGGACTGAAGCTTTCTTT,CAIRQSLLGTEAFF
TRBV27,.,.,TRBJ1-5,TGTGCCAGCAGTTTATTCGGAAACCTACAAGCCTCATTCAATCAGCCCCAGCATTTT,CASSLFGNLQASFNQPQHF
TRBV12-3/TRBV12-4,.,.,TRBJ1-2,TGTGCGGCGGGGGCTACTGGTGGTCATGGCTACACCTTC,CAAGATGGHGYTF
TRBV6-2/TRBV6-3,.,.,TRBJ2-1,TGTGCCAGCAGTTCCGATACGTCAGGGGCCCCACATCAGTTCTTC,CASSSDTSGAPHQFF
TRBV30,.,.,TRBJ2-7,TGTGCCGCGGAGGTCGGGTACGAGCAGTACTTC,CAAEVGYEQYF
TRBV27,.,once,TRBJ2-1,TGTGCCAGCAGCGATATAGGTCTTGAGCAGTTCTTC,CASSDIGLEQFF
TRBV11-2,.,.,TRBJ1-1,TGTGCCAGCAGCCTGGGGGCCGTTGGGACTGAAGCTTTCTTT,CASSLGAVGTEAFF
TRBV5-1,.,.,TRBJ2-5,TGCGCCAGCACCCTGGAGGGGCGAGAGACCCAGTACTTC,CASTLEGRETQYF
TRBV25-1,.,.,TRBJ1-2,TGTGCCAGCAGGGGGAGGATTTCTAACTATGGCTACACCTTC,CASRGRISNYGYTF
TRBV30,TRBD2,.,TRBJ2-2,TGTGCCTCAACTAGCGGGAGCCTGAACACCGGGGAGCTGTTTTTT,CASTSGSLNTGELFF
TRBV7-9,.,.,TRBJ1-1,TGTGCCAGCAGCCCCGACTTGAACACTGAAGCTTTCTTT,CASSPDLNTEAFF
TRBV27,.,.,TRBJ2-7,TGTGCCAGCAGTTTAATTGGGGCGGGTGGGGGCTCCTACGAGCAGTACTTC,CASSLIGAGGGSYEQYF
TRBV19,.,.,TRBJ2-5,TGTGCCAGTAGTAGAGGAGACACTTACGAGACCCAGTACTTC,CASSRGDTYETQYF
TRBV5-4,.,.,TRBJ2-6,TGTGCCAGCAGCGAAACTCGAGGTACGGGGGCCAACGTCCTGACTTTC,CASSETRGTGANVLTF
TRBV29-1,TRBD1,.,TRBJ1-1,TGCAGCGTGGACAACAGGGGGACTGAAGCTTTCTTT,CSVDNRGTEAFF
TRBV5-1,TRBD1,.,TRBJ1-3,TGCGCCAGCAGCTTGACGGCAGGGGGCAGTTCTGGAAACACCATATATTTT,CASSLTAGGSSGNTIYF
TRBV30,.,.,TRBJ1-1,TGTGCCTGGAGTCTCAAGGGGCTGCTTGAAGCTTTCTTT,CAWSLKGLLEAFF
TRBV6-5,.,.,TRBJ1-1,TGTGCCAGCAGTCACCTTACAATAGACCGAGCTGAAGCTTTCTTT,CASSHLTIDRAEAFF
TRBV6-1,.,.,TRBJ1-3,TGTGCCAGCAGTGAAAAAAGAATCCCCAGTTCACCTGGAAACACCATATATTTT,CASSEKRIPSSPGNTIYF
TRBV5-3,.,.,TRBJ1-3,TGTGCCAGAAGCTTGGAGGGCTTCTCTGGAAACACCATATATTTT,CARSLEGFSGNTIYF
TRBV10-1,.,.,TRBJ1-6,TGCGCCAGCAGTGAGCCGAAGTCGGGTATGGATTCACCCCTCCACTTT,CASSEPKSGMDSPLHF
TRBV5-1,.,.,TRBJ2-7,TGCGCCAGCAGCTTGGTGTCTAGCAGCCCCTACGAGCAGTACTTC,CASSLVSSSPYEQYF
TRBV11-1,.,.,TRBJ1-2,TGTGCCAGCAGCCCTCGAGGCAGGGGCCCTTATGGCTACACCTTC,CASSPRGRGPYGYTF
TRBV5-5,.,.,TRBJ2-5,TGTGCCAGCAGCCGGGGCGCAGGAGGACCGGAGACCCAGTACTTC,CASSRGAGGPETQYF
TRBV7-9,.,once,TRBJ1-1,TGTGCCAGCAGCTTGGACAGGAACACTGAAGCTTTCTTT,CASSLDRNTEAFF
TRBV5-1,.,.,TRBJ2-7,TGCGCCAGCAGCTCTCCTAGACAGTCCTACGAGCAGTACTTC,CASSSPRQSYEQYF
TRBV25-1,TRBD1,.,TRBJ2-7,TGTGCCAGCAGTGAATATCTAGGACAGGGGCTCTCCTACGAGCAGTACTTC,CASSEYLGQGLSYEQYF
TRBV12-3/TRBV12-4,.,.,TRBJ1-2,TGTGCCAGCAGTTTAAGGAGCGGACGTGGCTACACCTTC,CASSLRSGRGYTF
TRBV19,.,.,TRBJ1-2,TGTGCCAGTAGCCGCTATGGCTACACCTTC,CASSRYGYTF
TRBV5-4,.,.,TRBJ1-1,TGTGCCAGCAGCATGACAGGCATGAACACTGAAGCTTTCTTT,CASSMTGMNTEAFF
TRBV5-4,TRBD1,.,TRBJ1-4,TGTGCCAGCAGCACCACAGGGGGCCCAAATGAAAAACTGTTTTTT,CASSTTGGPNEKLFF
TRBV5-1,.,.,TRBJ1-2,TGCGCCAGCACCGTCCCTCGGGGAGCGGGCGAAGGCTACACCTTC,CASTVPRGAGEGYTF
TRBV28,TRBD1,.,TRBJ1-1,TGTGCCAGCAGGGAGGACAGGGGTCAAACTGAAGCTTTCTTT,CASREDRGQTEAFF
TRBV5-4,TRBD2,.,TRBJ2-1,TGTGCCAGCAGCCCTTCTAGCGGGAGGGAGGCGCAGTTCTTC,CASSPSSGREAQFF
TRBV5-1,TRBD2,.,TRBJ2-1,TGCGCCAGCAGCTTGGGGACTAGCGGGAATATCAATGAGCAGTTCTTC,CASSLGTSGNINEQFF
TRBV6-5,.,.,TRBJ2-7,TGTGCCAGCAGTCCGCGAAACCGGACCCGCTACGAGCAGTACTTC,CASSPRNRTRYEQYF
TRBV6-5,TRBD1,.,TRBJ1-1,TGTGCCAGCAGCGAGACAGGGTTGAACACTGAAGCTTTCTTT,CASSETGLNTEAFF
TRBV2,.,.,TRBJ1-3,TGTGCCAGCAGTTACCCGGGACCGAACTCTGGAAACACCATATATTTT,CASSYPGPNSGNTIYF
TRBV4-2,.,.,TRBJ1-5,TGTGCCAGCAGCCAAGGGAAACAGCCCCAGCATTTT,CASSQGKQPQHF
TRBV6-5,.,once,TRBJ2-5,TGTGCCAGCAGTTCGACAGCCCTCCAAGGGGCCCAGTACTTC,CASSSTALQGAQYF
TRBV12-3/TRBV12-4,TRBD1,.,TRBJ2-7,TGTGCCAGCAGCACGACAGGGGTGGGCGAGCAGTACTTC,CASSTTGVGEQYF
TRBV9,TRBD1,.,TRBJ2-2,TGTGCCAGCAGCGTAGGCCCAGGGACAGGGGCCACCGGGGAGCTGTTTTTT,CASSVGPGTGATGELFF
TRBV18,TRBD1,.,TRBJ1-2,TGTGCCAGCTCCCTAGGACAGGGGGAGGATGGCTACACCTTC,CASSLGQGEDGYTF
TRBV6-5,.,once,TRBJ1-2,TGTGCCAGCAGTTACGGGTGGACCCAAGGGGATGGCTACACCTTC,CASSYGWTQGDGYTF
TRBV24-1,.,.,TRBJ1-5,TGTGCCACCAGTGATTCTGGTTATCAGCCCCAGCATTTT,CATSDSGYQPQHF
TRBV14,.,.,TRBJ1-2,TGTGCCAGCAGCCCGACCGGCCCTAACTATGGCTACACCTTC,CASSPTGPNYGYTF
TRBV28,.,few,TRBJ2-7,TGTGCCAGCAGTACAAGGACAGATCAGTACTTC,CASSTRTDQYF